One sample yielded the 8 T cell receptor beta chains listed below, sequenced in a study of blood T cells in healthy people across ages. A second PCR, run for roughly 7 to 11 cycles, used a sample-barcoded 5' primer plus a J-beta primer mix. TCRdb independently ran MiXCR on the 5' RACE reads; one entry per CDR3 protein. This sample has 1.5 million to 2 million distinct CDR3 sequences, with 28% found just once. What was sequenced was blood. Source of these receptors: a woman in her twenties or thirties in good health.

Points on this clonotype: One base away lies a much larger clone, so this may be a sequencing read error. The chain has TRBV5-6 and TRBJ2-7, with 7 positions matching TRBD1. The V gene's germline CDR1 is SGHDT and CDR2 YYEEEE. The CDR3 spans 14 residues. The CDR3 bases are TGTGCCGGCAGCCCCATCAACAGGGGTCACGAGCAGTACTTC. Protein: CAGSPINRGHEQYF.

This clonotype has just a few counts. The rearrangement links TRBV27 to TRBJ2-6, with a weak D call TRBD1 (6 bases). The V end was cut by 8 bases, the J end by 3 bases, with 14 bases between. CDR3 length equals 15 residues. Germline V gives CDR1 MNHEY, CDR2 SMNVEV (reference sequence). This CDR3 reads CASSYSGVGANVLTF. In nucleotides, the CDR3 is TGTGCCAGCTCCTACTCAGGGGTTGGGGCCAACGTCCTGACTTTC.

This clonotype was seen a handful of times. The chain has TRBV27 and TRBJ2-3; D unresolved. Trimming cost V 8 bases and J 5 bases, with 14 bases left between them. The CDR3 extends over 13 amino acids. Germline lookup yields CDR1 MNHEY and CDR2 SMNVEV (reference sequence). The CDR3 nucleotides read TGTGCCAGCGGGAACTACATGGGAGATACGCAGTATTTT. This gives the protein CASGNYMGDTQYF.

A few counts support this clonotype. The chain combines TRBV20-1 with TRBJ1-2, with D unresolved. CDR1 and CDR2 (germline): DFQATT, SNEGSKA (reference sequence). Trimming stripped 2 bases from V and 5 bases from J, with 9 bases between. CDR3 length: 12 amino acids. The CDR3 DNA sequence: TGCAGTGCTAGACGAGGAATATATGGCTACACCTTC. Amino acids: CSARRGIYGYTF.

The V and J genes are TRBV28 and TRBJ2-1; 8 positions agree with TRBD2. There are 15 residues in the CDR3. Germline loops: CDR1 MDHEN, CDR2 SYDVKM. V lost 3 bases, J lost 7 bases, and 8 bases stayed unmatched. The DNA of the CDR3 is TGTGCCAGCAGTTTCACTGGGACTAGGGGAAATGAGCAGTTCTTC. Protein product: CASSFTGTRGNEQFF.

This clonotype has a handful of counts. V and J are TRBV7-2 and TRBJ2-4; no firm D call. The germline CDR1 and CDR2 sequences are SGHTA and FQGNSA. The CDR3 has 16 residues. Trimming shortened V by 5 bases and J by 1 base, and 15 bases separated the two germline ends. CDR3 coding DNA: TGTGCCAGCAGCGCCACTTTAATCGGGGCCAAAAACATTCAGTACTTC. Translating it yields CASSATLIGAKNIQYF.

This clonotype was counted only a few times. The chain combines TRBV20-1 with TRBJ2-1; possible D gene TRBD2, 5 bases. The ends were cut back, 1 base at V and 2 bases at J, with 12 bases in the middle. CDR1 DFQATT and CDR2 SNEGSKA come from the germline V gene (reference sequence). The CDR3 length is 15 residues. DNA of the CDR3: TGCAGTGCTAGAGCCGGCTACGGGGCCTACAATGAGCAGTTCTTC. This translates into CSARAGYGAYNEQFF.

CDR3 bases: TGCGCCAGCAGCTTAGGCCAATCGGGGAAGAACACTGAAGCTTTCTTT. It is translated as CASSLGQSGKNTEAFF. The genes are TRBV5-1 and TRBJ1-1; D remains ambiguous. V lost 2 bases, J lost 1 base, and 15 bases lay in between. Germline V lookup: CDR1 SGHRS, CDR2 YFSETQ. The CDR3 is 16 amino acids. The full variable domain, rest sourced from reference TRBV5-1 and TRBJ1-1, is KAGVTQTPRYLIKTRGQQVTLSCSPISGHRSVSWYQQTPGQGLQFLFEYFSETQRNKGNFPGRFSGRQFSNSRSEMNVSTLELGDSALYLCASSLGQSGKNTEAFFGQGTRLTVV.